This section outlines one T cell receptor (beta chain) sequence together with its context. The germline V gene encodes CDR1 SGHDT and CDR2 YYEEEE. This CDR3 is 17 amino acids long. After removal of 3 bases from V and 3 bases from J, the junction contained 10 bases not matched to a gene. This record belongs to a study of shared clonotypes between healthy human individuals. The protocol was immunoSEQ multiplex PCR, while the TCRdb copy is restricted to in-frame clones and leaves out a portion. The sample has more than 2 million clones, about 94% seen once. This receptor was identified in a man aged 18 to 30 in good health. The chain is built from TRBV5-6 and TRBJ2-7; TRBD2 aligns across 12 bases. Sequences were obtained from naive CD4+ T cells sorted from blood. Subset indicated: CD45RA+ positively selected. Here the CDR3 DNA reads TGTGCCAGCAGCTCCCCGGGACTAGCGGGCGACCACTACGAGCAGTACTTC. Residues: CASSSPGLAGDHYEQYF.